Following are 26 T cell receptor beta chains from one sample sequenced in a study of CD8 T cells in ankylosing spondylitis. General study findings and limits: A TCR beta motif made of fewer than ten highly homologous variants seemed typical of ankylosing spondylitis blood.

Using its own MiXCR run on the 5' RACE reads, TCRdb lists one record per CDR3 protein. The sample lists 700,000 or so distinct CDR3 sequences; around 20% were seen once. These TCRs are of unknown antigen specificity. The material sequenced was blood, either unsorted or a sorted T cell fraction (not recorded which). These receptor sequences come from a male donor with ankylosing spondylitis.

The sample holds a few counts of this clonotype. The rearrangement uses TRBV6-4 and TRBJ2-7; D is uncertain. Germline lookup yields CDR1 MRHNA and CDR2 SNTAGT. This CDR3 has 13 residues. V was pared by 3 bases and J by 6 bases, with 12 bases between. The CDR3 protein is CASSETGVSEQYF. The DNA for the CDR3 is TGTGCCAGCAGTGAGACCGGCGTTAGCGAGCAGTACTTC.

This clonotype was found a few times. The rearrangement uses TRBV14 and TRBJ2-1, with TRBD2 as a possible D gene (5 bases). Between the trimmed V and J ends, which lost 10 bases and 2 bases, there was a span of 9 bases. Germline CDR1 reads SGHDN; CDR2 reads FVKESK. CDR3 size: 12 residues. CDR3 region: CATPAAYNEQFF. CDR3 coding DNA: TGTGCCACCCCAGCGGCCTACAATGAGCAGTTCTTC.

In this sample, this clonotype turned up a few times. This chain links TRBV20-1 with TRBJ2-1, with D possibly TRBD2 on 6 matching bases. The CDR3 is made up of 14 amino acids. CDR1 is DFQATT, CDR2 SNEGSKA, per germline (reference sequence). V lost 2 bases to trimming and J lost 7 bases, with 15 bases between them. The CDR3 loop reads CSARPHVGRNEQFF. For the CDR3, the DNA is TGCAGTGCTAGACCCCACGTAGGGAGGAATGAGCAGTTCTTC.

This clonotype was seen more than once but under ten times. The chain employs TRBV4-3 and TRBJ2-5; TRBD2 matches at 9 bases. This CDR3 spans 15 amino acids. The germline V gene encodes CDR1 LGHNA and CDR2 YSLEER. The V segment lost 0 bases and the J segment 2 bases; nucleotides outside the gene matches: 1. The CDR3: CASSQDLAGQETQYF. CDR3 nucleotide sequence: TGCGCCAGCAGCCAAGATCTAGCGGGGCAAGAGACCCAGTACTTC.

The chain uses TRBV20-1 and TRBJ2-7; perhaps TRBD2 as D (6 bases). V was shortened by 1 base and J by 3 bases, with 19 bases between the two germline ends. The germline V gene has CDR1 DFQATT and CDR2 SNEGSKA (reference sequence). The CDR3 has 16 amino acids. The CDR3 protein is CSARAPSPGVSYEQYF. The CDR3 bases are TGCAGTGCTAGAGCCCCGTCCCCGGGGGTAAGCTACGAGCAGTACTTC.

The sample holds a few counts of this clonotype. The chain carries TRBV4-1 and TRBJ1-1, with TRBD1 identical over 7 bases. The CDR3 is 15 amino acids. In germline, CDR1 is MGHRA, CDR2 YSYEKL. The trim removed 4 bases at V and 0 bases at J, leaving 5 bases unmatched. The CDR3 here is CASSPMGQMNTEAFF. The CDR3 nucleotides read TGCGCCAGCAGCCCCATGGGACAGATGAACACTGAAGCTTTCTTT.

This clonotype was observed a handful of times. This rearrangement joins TRBV5-6 to TRBJ2-7, with 7 bases aligning to TRBD1. Looked up from germline, CDR1 is SGHDT and CDR2 is YYEEEE. The CDR3 is 15 amino acids. J was trimmed by 0 bases and V by 4 bases; bases with no gene match: 7. For the CDR3, the DNA is TGTGCCAGCAGCCACCGACAGGGCACCTCCTACGAGCAGTACTTC. Protein: CASSHRQGTSYEQYF.

The table lists this clonotype with a few counts. Written as DNA, the CDR3 is TGTGCCAGCAGTTTGGCCGGGACAAGAGTTAACTATGGCTACACCTTC. Its protein product is CASSLAGTRVNYGYTF. The chain carries TRBV12-3 or TRBV12-4 and TRBJ1-2; D is possibly TRBD1 (6 bases). Trimming stripped 3 bases from V and 1 base from J, with 15 bases between. The CDR3 consists of 16 residues.

The genes are TRBV11-1 and TRBJ2-7, with D possibly being TRBD1 or TRBD2 (5 bases each). V was clipped by 5 bases and J by 0 bases, with 26 bases between them. The CDR3 contains 19 residues. Germline values: CDR1 SGHAT, CDR2 FQDESV (reference sequence). The CDR3: CASSPLGASARQSSYEQYF. The CDR3 DNA sequence: TGTGCCAGCAGCCCCCTCGGGGCTAGTGCGAGACAGAGCTCCTACGAGCAGTACTTC.

This chain joins TRBV27 and TRBJ2-5; 8 bases fit TRBD1. CDR1 and CDR2 from the germline V gene are MNHEY and SMNVEV (reference sequence). This CDR3 is built from 14 residues. Unmatched junction bases numbered 1, after V lost 4 bases and J lost 0 bases. The chain's CDR3 is CASSWTGNQETQYF. The CDR3, as DNA: TGTGCCAGCAGTTGGACAGGGAACCAAGAGACCCAGTACTTC.

The chain is built from TRBV25-1 and TRBJ2-3; D might be TRBD2 (7 bases). Looked up from germline, CDR1 is MGHDK and CDR2 is SYGVNS. The CDR3 is 16 amino acids. Trimming cost V 1 base and J 0 bases, with 11 bases left between them. This chain's CDR3 is CASSEWGGRSTDTQYF. CDR3 coding DNA: TGTGCCAGCAGTGAATGGGGGGGCCGAAGCACAGATACGCAGTATTTT.

The CDR3 region is CASSALLEQYF. CDR3 DNA sequence: TGTGCCAGCAGTGCGCTCCTCGAGCAGTACTTC. The genes are TRBV6-1 and TRBJ2-7; D is unclear. The ends were cut back, 4 bases at V and 6 bases at J, with 7 bases in the middle. The CDR3 runs to 11 residues. Germline CDR1 MNHNS, CDR2 SASEGT.

The chain joins TRBV7-2 to TRBJ2-7, with a tentative D call TRBD1 (6 bases). Trimming cost V 5 bases and J 3 bases, with 14 bases left between them. Germline CDR1 is SGHTA and CDR2 is FQGNSA. This CDR3 spans 14 amino acids. The CDR3 region has the DNA TGTGCCAGCAGCCCTTGGACAGCGGACTACGAGCAGTACTTC. It specifies CASSPWTADYEQYF. Full variable domain (outside the CDR3, taken from reference TRBV7-2 and TRBJ2-7): GAGVSQSPSNKVTEKGKDVELRCDPISGHTALYWYRQSLGQGLEFLIYFQGNSAPDKSGLPSDRFSAERTGGSVSTLTIQRTQQEDSAVYLCASSPWTADYEQYFGPGTRLTVT.

This clonotype was picked up many times. The chain combines TRBV5-4 with TRBJ1-5; D is unclear. The CDR3 contains 19 residues. The germline gives CDR1 SGHNT, CDR2 YYREEE (reference sequence). Trimming cost V 1 base and J 0 bases, with 20 bases left between them. The CDR3 spells CASSLQYEAIYYSNQPQHF. DNA of the CDR3: TGTGCCAGCAGCTTGCAGTATGAGGCGATATACTATAGCAATCAGCCCCAGCATTTT.

This clonotype was found a few times. The chain links TRBV2 to TRBJ2-1; no firm D call. V was trimmed by 0 bases and J by 5 bases, leaving 5 bases between them. The germline CDR1 and CDR2 sequences are SNHLY and FYNNEI. CDR3 length: 13 residues. The CDR3 sequence is CASSEADDNEQFF. The CDR3 region has the DNA TGTGCCAGCAGTGAAGCGGACGACAATGAGCAGTTCTTC. Together with reference TRBV2 and TRBJ2-1, the CDR3 gives the full variable domain: EPEVTQTPSHQVTQMGQEVILRCVPISNHLYFYWYRQILGQKVEFLVSFYNNEISEKSEIFDDQFSVERPDGSNFTLKIRSTKLEDSAMYFCASSEADDNEQFFGPGTRLTVL.

This clonotype has ten or more counts. The chain recombines TRBV10-3 with TRBJ1-1; TRBD1 agrees at 7 bases. The CDR3 consists of 13 residues. CDR1 and CDR2 (germline): ENHRY, SYGVKD. The V and J ends lost 6 bases and 3 bases, in that order; junction bases with no gene match: 4. The CDR3 nucleotides are TGTGCCATCAGAGGGGGCCTCGACACTGAAGCTTTCTTT. Translating gives CAIRGGLDTEAFF.

The V and J genes are TRBV6-5 and TRBJ1-2; 9 bases map to TRBD1. Unmatched junction bases numbered 15, after V lost 2 bases and J lost 8 bases. Per germline, CDR1 MNHEY and CDR2 SVGAGI. The CDR3 has 17 residues. CDR3 amino acids: CASSYGTGSSLGGGYTF. The CDR3 DNA reads TGTGCCAGCAGTTACGGGACAGGGTCATCGCTGGGTGGGGGCTACACCTTC.

This clonotype was seen a few times. The rearrangement joins TRBV20-1 to TRBJ2-5; TRBD1 is a possible D gene (6 bases). V lost 2 bases, J lost 7 bases, and 14 bases lay in between. Germline lookup yields CDR1 DFQATT and CDR2 SNEGSKA (reference sequence). This CDR3 contains 13 residues. The CDR3 spells CSARRDTDGTQYF. The CDR3 coding sequence is TGCAGTGCTAGACGGGACACGGACGGGACCCAGTACTTC.

This clonotype was counted a few times. V usage is TRBV29-1 and J usage is TRBJ2-7, with 8 bases that match TRBD2. This CDR3 is 13 amino acids long. Trimming took 5 bases from V and 3 from J; bases not matched to a gene: 6. The germline V gene has CDR1 SQVTM and CDR2 ANQGSEA. The CDR3 loop reads CSVSSGLSYEQYF. CDR3 sequence (DNA): TGCAGCGTTTCTAGCGGGCTGAGCTACGAGCAGTACTTC.

The sample holds a few counts of this clonotype. The rearrangement joins TRBV18 to TRBJ2-5; D uncertain. Trimming removed 3 bases at V and 0 bases at J, with 5 bases between. The CDR3 spans 13 residues. Looked up from germline, CDR1 is KGHSH and CDR2 is LQKENI. The CDR3, as DNA: TGTGCCAGCTCACCGGCGTACCAAGAGACCCAGTACTTC. Protein product: CASSPAYQETQYF. Full variable domain (outside the CDR3, taken from reference TRBV18 and TRBJ2-5): NAGVMQNPRHLVRRRGQEARLRCSPMKGHSHVYWYRQLPEEGLKFMVYLQKENIIDESGMPKERFSAEFPKEGPSILRIQQVVRGDSAAYFCASSPAYQETQYFGPGTRLLVL.

This clonotype has at least ten counts. The CDR3 is CAAGRGGYTF. Here the CDR3 DNA reads TGTGCCGCAGGCCGGGGTGGCTACACCTTC. The chain links TRBV7-9 to TRBJ1-2; no definite D call. The CDR3 covers 10 residues. Germline V gene sequence: CDR1 SEHNR, CDR2 FQNEAQ (reference sequence). Trimming cost V 11 bases and J 7 bases, with 11 bases left between them.

A few counts support this clonotype. The rearrangement links TRBV3-1 to TRBJ2-1; possible D gene TRBD1, 5 bases. The CDR3 loop spans 13 amino acids. The germline V gene encodes CDR1 LGHDT and CDR2 YNNKEL (reference sequence). The V end was cut by 3 bases, the J end by 12 bases, with 15 bases between. CDR3 nucleotides: TGTGCCAGCAGCCAGGGGCTTCCCAATCGGCAGTTCTTC. Translating gives CASSQGLPNRQFF.

The V and J genes are TRBV20-1 and TRBJ2-1; D is unresolved. In germline, CDR1 is DFQATT, CDR2 SNEGSKA (reference sequence). Trimming cost V 4 bases and J 0 bases, with 10 bases left between them. The CDR3 spans 14 residues. The CDR3 sequence is CSAKNMSSYNEQFF. CDR3 nucleotide sequence: TGCAGTGCTAAAAACATGAGCTCCTACAATGAGCAGTTCTTC.

The J gene is TRBJ2-7, the V gene TRBV20-1; 9 nucleotides match TRBD1. This CDR3 contains 15 residues. The ends lost 3 bases at V and 9 bases at J; junction bases unmatched: 15. Germline V gives CDR1 DFQATT, CDR2 SNEGSKA (reference sequence). CDR3 sequence: CSARGIRDRASWQYF. Here the CDR3 DNA reads TGCAGTGCTAGGGGGATTCGGGACAGGGCATCCTGGCAGTACTTC.

V and J are TRBV6-5 and TRBJ1-1; D unresolved. CDR1 MNHEY and CDR2 SVGAGI come from the germline V gene. The ends were cut back, 8 bases at V and 0 bases at J, with 13 bases in the middle. The CDR3 consists of 14 residues. DNA of the CDR3: TGTGCCAGCCGCGTTAGTTTCATGAACACTGAAGCTTTCTTT. Amino acid sequence: CASRVSFMNTEAFF.

Concerning this clonotype itself: A read error may produce the germline difference seen at one junction end. The chain employs TRBV9 and TRBJ2-2; no reliable D call. Germline V CDR1 and CDR2: SGDLS, YYNGEE. This CDR3 comprises 15 residues. CDR3 region: CASSVGQSNTGELFF. DNA for the CDR3: TGTGCCAGCAGCGTAGGTCAGAGTAACACTGGGGAGCTGTTTTTT.